These 23 T cell receptor beta chains originate from one sample sequenced in a study of CD8 T cells in Susac syndrome. It was with random hexamers that about 0.45 to 1 ug RNA was reverse transcribed. Each CDR3 protein is one row after TCRdb ran MiXCR on the immunoSEQ multiplex PCR reads. The sample lists hundreds of thousands of distinct CDR3 sequences; 94% were seen once. The sample consisted of CD4+ T cells from PBMCs. The receptors were gathered from a human donor with Susac syndrome.

CDR3 DNA: TGTGCCAGCAGCTTTGGCCTGGAGGGCTACACCTTC. It specifies CASSFGLEGYTF. This rearrangement joins TRBV7-2 to TRBJ1-2, with D hard to call. The V end lost 3 bases, the J end lost 8 bases, and 10 bases lay between the germline ends. Looked up from germline, CDR1 is SGHTA and CDR2 is FQGNSA. CDR3 length: 12 amino acids.

This chain uses TRBV9 with TRBJ2-1; D assignment may be TRBD1 or TRBD2 (5 bases each). Between the trimmed V and J ends, which lost 4 bases and 9 bases, there was a span of 17 bases. CDR1 and CDR2 (germline): SGDLS, YYNGEE. The length of the CDR3 is 14 residues. The DNA for the CDR3 is TGTGCCAGCAGCCCCTCGCAAGGGGACCCTGAGCAGTTCTTC. This codes for CASSPSQGDPEQFF.

The V call is TRBV4-3, the J call TRBJ1-6; weak D call: TRBD1 (5 bases). The CDR3 contains 17 residues. CDR1 is LGHNA and CDR2 is YSLEER in the germline V gene. Trimming pared 0 bases from V and 4 bases from J, leaving 13 bases between. In nucleotides, the CDR3 is TGCGCCAGCAGCCAAGATCGAGGGGCATCGTATAATTCACCCCTCCACTTT. Translation: CASSQDRGASYNSPLHF.

The V call is TRBV11-2, the J call TRBJ1-1; D possibly corresponds to TRBD1 (6 bases). CDR1 is SGHAT, CDR2 FQNNGV, per germline. CDR3 length equals 14 residues. V gave up 0 bases and J gave up 5 bases, with 10 bases separating them. The CDR3 loop is CASSLEAGVTEAFF. CDR3 nucleotides: TGTGCCAGCAGCTTAGAGGCAGGGGTGACTGAAGCTTTCTTT.

DNA of the CDR3: TGCGCCAGCAGCCCGGATGTGGGGGCTGAAGCTTTCTTT. As protein: CASSPDVGAEAFF. The chain carries TRBV5-1 and TRBJ1-1, with D possibly TRBD1 on 5 matching bases. CDR1 is SGHRS and CDR2 is YFSETQ in the germline V gene. Between the trimmed V and J ends, which lost 4 bases and 6 bases, there was a span of 13 bases. The CDR3 length is 13 residues. Based on the CDR3 plus reference TRBV5-1 and TRBJ1-1, the full variable domain is KAGVTQTPRYLIKTRGQQVTLSCSPISGHRSVSWYQQTPGQGLQFLFEYFSETQRNKGNFPGRFSGRQFSNSRSEMNVSTLELGDSALYLCASSPDVGAEAFFGQGTRLTVV.

The chain joins TRBV30 to TRBJ2-3; D may be TRBD2 (6 bases). Trimming took off 0 bases at V and 8 bases at J, with 9 bases between the two ends. This CDR3 contains 12 residues. Germline V CDR1 and CDR2: GTSNPN, SVGIG (reference sequence). The CDR3 is CAWSVLAVTQYF. CDR3 in DNA: TGTGCCTGGAGTGTACTAGCAGTTACGCAGTATTTT.

The rearrangement joins TRBV7-6 to TRBJ2-2; 7 nucleotides line up with TRBD1. Germline lookup yields CDR1 SGHVS and CDR2 FNYEAQ. This CDR3 contains 15 residues. Trimming removed 3 bases from V and 5 bases from J; junction bases left unmatched: 6. CDR3 nucleotide sequence: TGTGCCAGCAGCTTCGACAGGGCACCTACCGGGGAGCTGTTTTTT. It yields the protein CASSFDRAPTGELFF.

The gene calls are TRBV30 and TRBJ1-2; no clear D gene. This CDR3 is built from 14 residues. CDR1 and CDR2 from the germline V gene are GTSNPN and SVGIG (reference sequence). Trimming removed 0 bases at V and 6 bases at J, with 14 bases between. CDR3 sequence (DNA): TGTGCCTGGAGTGTCGGACTGGAGGGTAATGGCTACACCTTC. The encoded protein is CAWSVGLEGNGYTF.

This clonotype was recorded only once. V usage is TRBV7-2 and J usage is TRBJ2-5; D is perhaps TRBD1 (6 bases). This CDR3 has 14 amino acids. Trimming removed 4 bases at V and 1 base at J, with 10 bases between. Germline CDR1 SGHTA, CDR2 FQGNSA. CDR3 in DNA: TGTGCCAGCAGCTCCCGGGACACCCAAGAGACCCAGTACTTC. Its translation is CASSSRDTQETQYF.

The genes are TRBV7-9 and TRBJ1-2, with a possible D match to TRBD1 (5 bases). There are 14 residues in the CDR3. V lost 1 base to trimming and J lost 2 bases, with 8 bases between them. CDR1 is SEHNR and CDR2 is FQNEAQ in the germline V gene (reference sequence). The CDR3 protein is CASSLDDSNYGYTF. The CDR3, as DNA: TGTGCCAGCAGCTTAGATGACAGCAACTATGGCTACACCTTC.

V and J are TRBV6-1 and TRBJ2-3; 10 nucleotides match TRBD2. This CDR3 spans 18 amino acids. V was pared by 10 bases and J by 1 base, with 17 bases of the junction left unmatched. Germline CDR1 and CDR2: MNHNS and SASEGT. The CDR3, as DNA: TGTGCCACTTCCTCCCCCCTAAGCGGGGGGGCGGGCACAGATACGCAGTATTTT. Translating it yields CATSSPLSGGAGTDTQYF.

The CDR3 region has the DNA TGCGCCAGCAGCCAAGGGCAGGGAACTATGAACACTGAAGCTTTCTTT. Translated: CASSQGQGTMNTEAFF. The gene calls are TRBV4-3 and TRBJ1-1; D may be TRBD1 (5 bases). From germline, CDR1 is LGHNA and CDR2 YSLEER. The CDR3 sequence is 16 residues long. Trimming shortened V by 1 base and J by 0 bases, and 12 bases separated the two germline ends.

The chain has TRBV6-2 or TRBV6-3 and TRBJ2-7; TRBD1 matches at 9 bases. The ends lost 7 bases at V and 11 bases at J; junction bases unmatched: 12. CDR3 size: 13 residues. Germline V CDR1 and CDR2: MNHEY, SVGEGT. DNA for the CDR3: TGTGCCAGCAAACCTGGACAGGGGCGTTTTGAGTACTTC. This encodes CASKPGQGRFEYF.

The chain employs TRBV29-1 and TRBJ2-7; 7 bases fit TRBD1. The V gene end was trimmed by 6 bases and the J gene end by 5 bases; junction bases not matched to a gene: 19. The CDR3 consists of 16 residues. Per the germline V gene, CDR1 is SQVTM and CDR2 is ANQGSEA. The CDR3, as DNA: TGCAGCGTGGGTTGGGCCGGGACAGATATTGTTGACGAGCAGTACTTC. Its translation is CSVGWAGTDIVDEQYF.

V is TRBV20-1 and J is TRBJ1-1; TRBD1 aligns across 7 bases. This CDR3 is built from 12 residues. The V segment lost 3 bases and the J segment 11 bases; nucleotides outside the gene matches: 9. Per germline, CDR1 DFQATT and CDR2 SNEGSKA (reference sequence). CDR3 nucleotide sequence: TGCAGTGCTAGGGGACAGACAAATATGGCTTTCTTT. Translation gives CSARGQTNMAFF.

This chain links TRBV29-1 with TRBJ2-1; 9 nucleotides agree with TRBD2. Per germline, CDR1 SQVTM and CDR2 ANQGSEA. The CDR3 covers 12 residues. The ends lost 4 bases at V and 5 bases at J; junction bases unmatched: 0. In DNA, the CDR3 is TGCAGCGTTGGACTAGCGGACAATGAGCAGTTCTTC. Residues: CSVGLADNEQFF.

The CDR3: CAWTPGTGYNQPQHF. The CDR3 DNA reads as TGTGCCTGGACCCCCGGGACAGGGTACAATCAGCCCCAGCATTTT. The chain couples TRBV30 to TRBJ1-5; TRBD1 agrees at 9 bases. Trimming took 4 bases from V and 3 from J; bases not matched to a gene: 7. The CDR3 runs 15 residues. CDR1 GTSNPN and CDR2 SVGIG come from the germline V gene (reference sequence).

The rearrangement joins TRBV10-3 to TRBJ1-1; tentatively, D is TRBD1 (5 bases). The CDR3 consists of 13 residues. CDR1 and CDR2 (germline): ENHRY, SYGVKD. V was cut by 7 bases and J by 5 bases, with 14 bases left in between. The CDR3 sequence is CAIKSGQDTEAFF. The CDR3 nucleotides are TGTGCCATCAAGTCGGGGCAGGATACTGAAGCTTTCTTT.

V and J are TRBV7-8 and TRBJ1-2, with D possibly being TRBD1 (5 bases). The length of the CDR3 is 16 residues. CDR1 SGHVS and CDR2 FQNEAQ come from the germline V gene. Trimming took off 3 bases at V and 6 bases at J, with 20 bases between the two ends. The DNA of the CDR3 is TGTGCCAGCAGCTTGACTGCCGGGACTTACGCCCATGGCTACACCTTC. Translation: CASSLTAGTYAHGYTF.

The chain has TRBV7-3 and TRBJ2-1; 9 bases line up with TRBD1. Germline trimming cut 5 bases from V and 2 bases from J; bases unmatched to any gene: 4. The CDR3 spans 15 residues. Germline CDR1 reads SGHTA; CDR2 reads FQGTGA. The CDR3 bases are TGTGCCAGCAGCCCCGGGACAGGGCCCTACAATGAGCAGTTCTTC. It codes for CASSPGTGPYNEQFF.

This chain connects TRBV7-3 to TRBJ1-1, with D perhaps matching TRBD1 (5 bases). Germline values: CDR1 SGHTA, CDR2 FQGTGA. The CDR3 runs to 14 residues. V gave up 4 bases and J gave up 5 bases, with 14 bases separating them. CDR3 nucleotides: TGTGCCAGCAGCTCCTCGGGGGTGGGAACTGAAGCTTTCTTT. Translation: CASSSSGVGTEAFF.

This rearrangement joins TRBV30 to TRBJ1-5; possible D gene TRBD1, 5 bases. From germline, CDR1 is GTSNPN and CDR2 SVGIG (reference sequence). Trimming cost V 3 bases and J 2 bases, with 8 bases left between them. The CDR3 runs 13 residues. The CDR3 region is CAWRGGGNQPQHF. In nucleotides, the CDR3 is TGTGCCTGGAGGGGGGGTGGCAATCAGCCCCAGCATTTT.

The chain links TRBV5-1 to TRBJ2-2; 7 nucleotides line up with TRBD1. CDR3 length: 15 residues. The J segment lost 1 base and the V segment lost 3 bases, leaving 3 bases of the junction unmatched. CDR1 and CDR2 from the germline V gene are SGHRS and YFSETQ. As DNA, the CDR3 is TGCGCCAGCAGCTCGGGACAGCGGAACACCGGGGAGCTGTTTTTT. The encoded protein is CASSSGQRNTGELFF.